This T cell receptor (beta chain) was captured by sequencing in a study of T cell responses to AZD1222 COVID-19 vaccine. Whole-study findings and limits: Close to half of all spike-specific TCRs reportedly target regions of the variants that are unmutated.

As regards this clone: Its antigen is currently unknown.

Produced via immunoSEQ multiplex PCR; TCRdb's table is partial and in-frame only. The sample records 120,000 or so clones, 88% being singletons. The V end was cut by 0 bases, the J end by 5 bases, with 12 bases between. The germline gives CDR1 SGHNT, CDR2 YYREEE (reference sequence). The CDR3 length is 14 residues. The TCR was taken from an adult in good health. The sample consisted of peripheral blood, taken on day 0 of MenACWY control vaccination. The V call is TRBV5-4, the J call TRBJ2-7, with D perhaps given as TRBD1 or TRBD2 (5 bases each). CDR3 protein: CASSLGWGSHEQYF. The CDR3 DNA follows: TGTGCCAGCAGCTTGGGCTGGGGGTCCCACGAGCAGTACTTC.